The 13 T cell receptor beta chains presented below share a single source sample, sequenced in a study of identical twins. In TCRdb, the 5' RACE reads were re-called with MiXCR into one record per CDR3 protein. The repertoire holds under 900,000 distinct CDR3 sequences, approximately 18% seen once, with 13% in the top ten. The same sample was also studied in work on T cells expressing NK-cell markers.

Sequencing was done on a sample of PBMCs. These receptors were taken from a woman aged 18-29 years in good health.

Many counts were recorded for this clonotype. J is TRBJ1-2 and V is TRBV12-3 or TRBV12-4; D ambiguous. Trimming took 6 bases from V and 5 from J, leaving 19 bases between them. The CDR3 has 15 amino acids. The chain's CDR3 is CASSRRLQRTYGYTF. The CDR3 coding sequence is TGTGCCAGCAGCCGAAGGCTTCAGAGAACATATGGCTACACCTTC.

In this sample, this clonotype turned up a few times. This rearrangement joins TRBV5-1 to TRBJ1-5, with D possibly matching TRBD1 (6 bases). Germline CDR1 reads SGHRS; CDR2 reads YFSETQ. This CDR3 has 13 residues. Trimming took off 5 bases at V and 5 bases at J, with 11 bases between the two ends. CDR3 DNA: TGCGCCAGCAGACGGACAGAGGATCAGCCCCAGCATTTT. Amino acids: CASRRTEDQPQHF.

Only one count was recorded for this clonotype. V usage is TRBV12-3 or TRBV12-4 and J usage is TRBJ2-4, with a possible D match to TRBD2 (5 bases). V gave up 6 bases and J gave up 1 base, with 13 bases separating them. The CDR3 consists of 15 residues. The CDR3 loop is CASSLPLGAKNIQYF. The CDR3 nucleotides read TGTGCCAGCAGCCTCCCACTAGGCGCCAAAAACATTCAGTACTTC.

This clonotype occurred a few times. The CDR3 nucleotides are TGCGCCAGCAGCCAAGAGGGACAGGGAACCGGGGCCAACGTCCTGACTTTC. This encodes CASSQEGQGTGANVLTF. This chain joins TRBV4-3 and TRBJ2-6; 9 positions agree with TRBD1. J lost 4 bases, V lost 0 bases, and 4 bases had no gene match. The germline gives CDR1 LGHNA, CDR2 YSLEER. The CDR3 contains 17 residues.

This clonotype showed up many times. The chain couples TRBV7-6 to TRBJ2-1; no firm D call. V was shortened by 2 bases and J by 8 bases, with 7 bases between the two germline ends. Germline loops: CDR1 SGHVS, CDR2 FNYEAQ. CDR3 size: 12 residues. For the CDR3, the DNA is TGTGCCAGCAGCTTACCGTTCGATGAGCAGTTCTTC. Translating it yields CASSLPFDEQFF.

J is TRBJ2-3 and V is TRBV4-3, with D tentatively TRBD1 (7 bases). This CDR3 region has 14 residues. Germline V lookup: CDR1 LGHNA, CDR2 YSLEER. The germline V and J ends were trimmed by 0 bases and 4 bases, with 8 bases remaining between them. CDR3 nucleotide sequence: TGCGCCAGCAGCCAAGACAGGGGGGCAGATACGCAGTATTTT. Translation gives CASSQDRGADTQYF.

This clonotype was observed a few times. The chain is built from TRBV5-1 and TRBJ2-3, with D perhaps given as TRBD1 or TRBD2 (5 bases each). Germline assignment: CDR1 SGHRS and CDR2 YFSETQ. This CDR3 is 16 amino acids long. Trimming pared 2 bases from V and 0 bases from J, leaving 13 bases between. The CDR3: CASSFVGARSTDTQYF. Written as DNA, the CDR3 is TGCGCCAGCAGCTTTGTCGGGGCGAGGAGCACAGATACGCAGTATTTT.

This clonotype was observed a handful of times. The CDR3 DNA sequence: TGCAGTGCTAGAGATTCCAGGGGGGGTGCTAATGAAAAACTGTTTTTT. Residues: CSARDSRGGANEKLFF. V usage is TRBV20-1 and J usage is TRBJ1-4; TRBD1 agrees at 7 bases. J was trimmed by 3 bases and V by 0 bases; bases with no gene match: 7. CDR3 length: 16 residues. CDR1 is DFQATT, CDR2 SNEGSKA, per germline (reference sequence).

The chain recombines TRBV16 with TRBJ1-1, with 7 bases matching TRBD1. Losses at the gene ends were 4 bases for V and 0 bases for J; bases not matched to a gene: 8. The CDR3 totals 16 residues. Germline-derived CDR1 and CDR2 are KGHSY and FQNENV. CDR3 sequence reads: CASSPTLDRMNTEAFF. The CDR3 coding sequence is TGTGCCAGCAGCCCTACACTGGACAGGATGAACACTGAAGCTTTCTTT.

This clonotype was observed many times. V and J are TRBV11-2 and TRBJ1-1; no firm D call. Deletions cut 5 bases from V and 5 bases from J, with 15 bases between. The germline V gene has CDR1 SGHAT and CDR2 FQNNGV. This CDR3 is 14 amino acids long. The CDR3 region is CASSLEPSGTEAFF. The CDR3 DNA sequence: TGTGCCAGCAGCCTCGAACCCTCGGGAACTGAAGCTTTCTTT.

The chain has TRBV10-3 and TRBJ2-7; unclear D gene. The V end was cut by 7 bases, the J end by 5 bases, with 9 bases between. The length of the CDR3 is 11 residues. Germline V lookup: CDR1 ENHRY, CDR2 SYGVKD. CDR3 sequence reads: CAIKGIHEQYF. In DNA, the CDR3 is TGTGCCATCAAAGGGATCCACGAGCAGTACTTC.

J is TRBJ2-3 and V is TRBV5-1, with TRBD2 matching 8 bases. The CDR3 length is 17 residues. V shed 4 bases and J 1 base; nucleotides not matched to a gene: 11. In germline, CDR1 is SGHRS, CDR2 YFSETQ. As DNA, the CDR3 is TGCGCCAGCAGCGAGGAATTAGCGGGAACAGGCACAGATACGCAGTATTTT. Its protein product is CASSEELAGTGTDTQYF.

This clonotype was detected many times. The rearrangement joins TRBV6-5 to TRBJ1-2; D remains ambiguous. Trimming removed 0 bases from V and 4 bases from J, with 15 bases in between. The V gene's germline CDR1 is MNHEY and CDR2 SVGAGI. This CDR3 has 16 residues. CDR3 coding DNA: TGTGCCAGCAGTTACTCGATCGGCTTGGGTGGCTATGGCTACACCTTC. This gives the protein CASSYSIGLGGYGYTF.